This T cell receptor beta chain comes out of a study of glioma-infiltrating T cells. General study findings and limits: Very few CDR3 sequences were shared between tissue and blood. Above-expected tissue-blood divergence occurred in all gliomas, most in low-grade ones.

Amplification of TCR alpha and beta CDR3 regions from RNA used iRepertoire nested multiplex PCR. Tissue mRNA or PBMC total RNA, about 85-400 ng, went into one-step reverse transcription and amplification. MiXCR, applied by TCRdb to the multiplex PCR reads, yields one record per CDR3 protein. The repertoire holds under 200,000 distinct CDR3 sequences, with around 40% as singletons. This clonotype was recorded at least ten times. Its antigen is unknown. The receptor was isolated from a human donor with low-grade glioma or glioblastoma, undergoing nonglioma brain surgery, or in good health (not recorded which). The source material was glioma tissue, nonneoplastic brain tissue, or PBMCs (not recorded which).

In DNA, the CDR3 is TGCAGTGCTAGCGATGGAGCGGGAGGAGCAGATACGCAGTATTTT. It encodes CSASDGAGGADTQYF. The chain uses TRBV20-1 and TRBJ2-3; 9 bases agree with TRBD2. The length of the CDR3 is 15 residues. Germline trimming cut 3 bases from V and 4 bases from J; bases unmatched to any gene: 8. Germline CDR1 DFQATT, CDR2 SNEGSKA (reference sequence).